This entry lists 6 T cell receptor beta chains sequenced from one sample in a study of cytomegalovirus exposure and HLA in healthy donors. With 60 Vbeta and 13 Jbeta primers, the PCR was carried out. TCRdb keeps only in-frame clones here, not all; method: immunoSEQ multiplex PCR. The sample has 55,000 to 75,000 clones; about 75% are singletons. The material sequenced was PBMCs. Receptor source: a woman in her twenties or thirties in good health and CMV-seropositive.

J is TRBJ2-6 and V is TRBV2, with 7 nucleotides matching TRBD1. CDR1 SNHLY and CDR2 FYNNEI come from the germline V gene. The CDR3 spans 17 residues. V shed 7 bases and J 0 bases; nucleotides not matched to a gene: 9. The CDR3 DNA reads TGTGCCAGCAACTCTGGACAGGCCCGCTCTGGGGCCAACGTCCTGACTTTC. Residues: CASNSGQARSGANVLTF.

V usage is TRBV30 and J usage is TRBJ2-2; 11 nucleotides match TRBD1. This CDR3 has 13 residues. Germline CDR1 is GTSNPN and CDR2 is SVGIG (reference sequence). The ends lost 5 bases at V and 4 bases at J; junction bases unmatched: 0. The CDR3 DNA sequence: TGTGCCTGGGGGACAGGGGGCACCGGGGAGCTGTTTTTT. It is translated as CAWGTGGTGELFF.

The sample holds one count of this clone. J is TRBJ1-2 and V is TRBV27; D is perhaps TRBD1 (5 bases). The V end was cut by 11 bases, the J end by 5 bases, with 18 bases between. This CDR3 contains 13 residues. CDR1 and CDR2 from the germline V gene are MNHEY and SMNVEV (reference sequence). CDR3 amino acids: CACGPQQEYGYTF. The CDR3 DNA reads TGTGCCTGCGGACCTCAACAGGAGTATGGCTACACCTTC.

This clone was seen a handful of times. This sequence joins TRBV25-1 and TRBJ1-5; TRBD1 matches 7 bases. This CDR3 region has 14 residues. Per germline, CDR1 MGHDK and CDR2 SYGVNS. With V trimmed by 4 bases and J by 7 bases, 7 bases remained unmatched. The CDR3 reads CASSAYRGFQPQHF. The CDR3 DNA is TGTGCCAGCAGTGCATACAGGGGTTTCCAGCCCCAGCATTTT.

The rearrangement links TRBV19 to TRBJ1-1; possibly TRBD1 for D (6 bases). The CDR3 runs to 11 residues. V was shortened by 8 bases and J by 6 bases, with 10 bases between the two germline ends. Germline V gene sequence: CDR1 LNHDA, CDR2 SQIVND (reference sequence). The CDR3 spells CASCRGAEAFF. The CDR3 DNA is TGTGCCAGTTGCAGGGGAGCTGAAGCTTTCTTT.

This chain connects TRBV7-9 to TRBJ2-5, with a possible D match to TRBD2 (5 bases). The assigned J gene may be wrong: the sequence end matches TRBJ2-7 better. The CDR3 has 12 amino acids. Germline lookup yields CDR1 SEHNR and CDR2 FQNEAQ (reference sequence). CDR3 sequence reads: CASIGRDYEQYF. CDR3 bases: TGTGCCAGCATCGGCCGGGACTACGAGCAGTACTTC.